Sequencing of this T cell receptor (beta chain) was carried out in a study of T-cell reconstitution after alpha-beta-depleted transplantation in children. This clonotype occurred many times. The CDR3 covers 18 residues. V trimming: 5 bases; J trimming: 0 bases; junction bases outside the gene matches: 10. Using unique molecular identifiers, the investigators prepared the TCRbeta library. TCRdb used MiXCR to reprocess the PCR reads, holding one entry per CDR3 protein. The data contain 200,000 to 300,000 distinct CDR3 sequences, around 7.8% of them singletons. This clonotype originated in a male patient aged 10-17 years who had a stem cell transplant for acute lymphoblastic leukemia, so the T cells may come from the graft donor. This specimen was PBMCs, mostly from graft donor cells, taken 180 days after TCRalphabeta/CD19-depleted stem cell transplant. The chain links TRBV12-3 or TRBV12-4 to TRBJ2-1; 10 nucleotides match TRBD2. As DNA, the CDR3 is TGTGCCAGCAGTAAGGGACTAGCGATTACTAGCTCCTACAATGAGCAGTTCTTC. Residues: CASSKGLAITSSYNEQFF.